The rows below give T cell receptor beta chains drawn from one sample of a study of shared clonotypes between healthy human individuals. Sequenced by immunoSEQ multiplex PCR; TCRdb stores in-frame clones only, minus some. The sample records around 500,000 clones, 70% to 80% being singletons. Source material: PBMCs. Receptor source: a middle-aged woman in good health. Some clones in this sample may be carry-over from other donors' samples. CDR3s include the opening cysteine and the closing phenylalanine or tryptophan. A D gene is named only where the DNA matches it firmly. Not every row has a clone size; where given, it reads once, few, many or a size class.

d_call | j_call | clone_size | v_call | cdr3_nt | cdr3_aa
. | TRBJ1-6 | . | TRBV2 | TGTGCCAGCAGAGGGATCGGTAATTCACCCCTCCACTTT | CASRGIGNSPLHF
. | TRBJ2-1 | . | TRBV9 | TGTGCCAGCAGCGTAGAGGGACTGTCTGGTGAGCAGTTCTTC | CASSVEGLSGEQFF
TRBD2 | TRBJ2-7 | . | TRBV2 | TGTGCCAGCAGACCGGGACTAGCGGGAGGTAGCTACGAGCAGTACTTC | CASRPGLAGGSYEQYF
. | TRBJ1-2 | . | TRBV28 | TGTGCCAGCAGCACAATAGCTAACTATGGCTACACCTTC | CASSTIANYGYTF
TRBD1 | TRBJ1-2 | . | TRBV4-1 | TGCGCCAGCAGCCCAAAACAGGGGCGGAGGAGCTATGGCTACACCTTC | CASSPKQGRRSYGYTF
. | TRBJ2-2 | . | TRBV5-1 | TGCGCCAGCAGCTTGGGGGTAGGGAATACGAACACCGGGGAGCTGTTTTTT | CASSLGVGNTNTGELFF
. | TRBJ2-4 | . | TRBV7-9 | TGTGCCAGCAGCTTAGCGAGGGGAGACATTCAGTACTTC | CASSLARGDIQYF
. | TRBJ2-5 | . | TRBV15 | TGTGCCACCAGCAGAGATCTTGTACTAGCACAAGAGACCCAGTACTTC | CATSRDLVLAQETQYF
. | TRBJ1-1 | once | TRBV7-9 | TGTGCCACCAACCGGGACACCGCCACTGAAGCTTTCTTT | CATNRDTATEAFF
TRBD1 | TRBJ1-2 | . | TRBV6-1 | TGTGCCAGCAACCAACGGGAGACAGGGGGTGGCTACACCTTC | CASNQRETGGGYTF
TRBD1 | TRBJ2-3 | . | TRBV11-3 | TGTGCCAGCACCACGGACAGGGGGCTCACAGATACGCAGTATTTT | CASTTDRGLTDTQYF
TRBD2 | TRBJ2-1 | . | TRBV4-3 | TGCGCCAGCAGCCAACTTCGTGGACTAGCGGGCGGCTCCTACAATGAGCAGTTCTTC | CASSQLRGLAGGSYNEQFF
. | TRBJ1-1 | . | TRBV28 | TGTGCCAGCAGTTTAAAGGCAGAAGAGAACACTGAAGCTTTCTTT | CASSLKAEENTEAFF
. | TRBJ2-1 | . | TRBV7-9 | TGTGCCAGCAGCCCCCCGGGGGATTTGGCGGCAACCTGGGGGCAGTTCTTC | CASSPPGDLAATWGQFF
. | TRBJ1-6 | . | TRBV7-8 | TGTGCCAGCAGCTTGGAGGACAGAACTAGCTCACCCCTCCACTTT | CASSLEDRTSSPLHF